This TCR beta chain stems from a study of CD8 T cells in ankylosing spondylitis (dated by TCRdb to about 2017). For context, the study as a whole: The study profiled T cell receptor beta repertoires in healthy donors and ankylosing spondylitis patients to find disease-linked TCR variants. The full study cohort comprised around 25 ankylosing spondylitis patients and 85 to 120 healthy donors. Peripheral blood was sampled, and synovial fluid was also collected from ankylosing spondylitis patients. What the authors observed across the whole study: Significant enrichment of the disease-linked clones was reported in matched synovial fluid samples from ankylosing spondylitis patients. Some motif variants had previously been reported in the synovial fluid and blood of reactive arthritis patients, which suggests shared mechanisms of disease initiation. A CD8+ phenotype was shown by the disease-linked clones, which were found at relatively low frequencies in peripheral blood. Blood from ankylosing spondylitis patients appeared to be characterized by a TCR beta motif made up of several highly homologous amino acid variants.

The instrument was an Illumina HiSeq 2500. Quantitative 5'-RACE with molecular barcodes was used to prepare TCR beta libraries. Processing in the source paper ran as follows. A new computational method, built on a probabilistic model of VDJ rearrangement, was used to identify disease-linked TCR variants. TCRdb's own reprocessing of the public reads used fastp at Q25 and MiXCR and kept productive beta chains. Each CDR3 protein appears once, grouped with its most common genes and DNA. For this entry, the V and J calls and clone size follow TCRdb and not the study's own pipeline. The sample contains tens of thousands of distinct CDR3 sequences, 9% of them found a single time. Of the sample, approximately 30% falls within the top ten clones. This clonotype appeared many times. Its cognate antigen has yet to be identified. No much larger clone is present one base from it, and per-base qualities are unavailable.

CDR1 and CDR2, looked up from the germline V gene (reference sequence), are DFQATT and SNEGSKA. V lost 3 bases and J lost 10 bases, and the count of bases not matched to a germline gene is 9. The CDR3 runs 13 residues from the cysteine to the phenylalanine. Here the CDR3 DNA is all that survives: 39 bases in frame from base 1. Here the chain combines TRBV20-1 and TRBJ2-1; TRBD2 lines up with 7 middle nucleotides. The sequencing input was blood, either unsorted or a sorted T cell fraction (not recorded which). The receptor was derived from a male donor with ankylosing spondylitis. The bases read TGCAGTGCTAGCCTGGGACTACGTGGAGAGCAGTTCTTC. This translates into CSASLGLRGEQFF.